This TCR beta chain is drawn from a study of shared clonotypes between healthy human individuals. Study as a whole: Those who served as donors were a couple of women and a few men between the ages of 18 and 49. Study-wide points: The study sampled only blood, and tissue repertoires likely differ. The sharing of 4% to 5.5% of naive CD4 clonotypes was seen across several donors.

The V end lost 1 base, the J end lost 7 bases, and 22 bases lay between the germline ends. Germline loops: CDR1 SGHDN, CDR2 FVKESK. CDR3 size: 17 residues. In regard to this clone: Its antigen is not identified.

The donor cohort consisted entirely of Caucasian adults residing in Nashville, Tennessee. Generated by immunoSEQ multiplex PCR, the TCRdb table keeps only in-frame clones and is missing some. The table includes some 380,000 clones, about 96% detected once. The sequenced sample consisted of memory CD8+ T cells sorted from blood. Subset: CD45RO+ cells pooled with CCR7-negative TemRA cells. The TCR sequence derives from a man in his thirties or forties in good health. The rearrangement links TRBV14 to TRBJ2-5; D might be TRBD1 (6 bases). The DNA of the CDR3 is TGTGCCAGCAGCCAAGGTCCGGTAAGGCAGGGGCGTGTGACCCAGTACTTC. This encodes CASSQGPVRQGRVTQYF.